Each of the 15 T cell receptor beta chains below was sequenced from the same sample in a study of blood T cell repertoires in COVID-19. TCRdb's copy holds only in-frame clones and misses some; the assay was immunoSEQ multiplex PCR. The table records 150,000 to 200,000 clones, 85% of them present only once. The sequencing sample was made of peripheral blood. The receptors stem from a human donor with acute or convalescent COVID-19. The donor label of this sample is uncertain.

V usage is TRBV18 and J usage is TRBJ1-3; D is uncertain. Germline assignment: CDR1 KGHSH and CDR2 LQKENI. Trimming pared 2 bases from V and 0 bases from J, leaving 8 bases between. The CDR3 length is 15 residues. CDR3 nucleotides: TGTGCCAGCTCACCAGAGGTTCTCTCTGGAAACACCATATATTTT. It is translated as CASSPEVLSGNTIYF.

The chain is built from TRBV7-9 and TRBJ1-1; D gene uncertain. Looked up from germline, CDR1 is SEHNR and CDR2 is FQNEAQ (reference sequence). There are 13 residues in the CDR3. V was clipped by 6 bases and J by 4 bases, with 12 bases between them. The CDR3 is CASSRRGGTEAFF. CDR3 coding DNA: TGTGCCAGCAGTCGTCGGGGAGGCACTGAAGCTTTCTTT.

The CDR3 DNA reads as TGTGCCAGCAGTGCGTCGCAGGGGTTTTACAATGAGCAGTTCTTC. Translating it yields CASSASQGFYNEQFF. The chain couples TRBV2 to TRBJ2-1; D is possibly TRBD1 (6 bases). Per germline, CDR1 SNHLY and CDR2 FYNNEI. V lost 4 bases and J lost 4, with 14 bases in between. The CDR3 has 15 residues. The variable domain in full, with the rest retrieved from reference TRBV2 and TRBJ2-1, is EPEVTQTPSHQVTQMGQEVILRCVPISNHLYFYWYRQILGQKVEFLVSFYNNEISEKSEIFDDQFSVERPDGSNFTLKIRSTKLEDSAMYFCASSASQGFYNEQFFGPGTRLTVL.

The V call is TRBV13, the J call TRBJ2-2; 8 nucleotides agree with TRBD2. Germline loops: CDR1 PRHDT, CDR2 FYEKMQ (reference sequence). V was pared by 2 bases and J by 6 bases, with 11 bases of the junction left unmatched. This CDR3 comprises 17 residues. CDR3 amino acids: CASSLIGVAGTAGELFF. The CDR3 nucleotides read TGTGCCAGCAGCTTAATCGGAGTAGCGGGGACCGCCGGGGAGCTGTTTTTT.

Here the CDR3 DNA reads TGTGCCAGCAGCTTAGGCCGAGGGCAGGCTGGCTACACCTTC. It specifies CASSLGRGQAGYTF. The chain couples TRBV13 to TRBJ1-2; no clear D gene. The CDR3 length is 14 residues. Germline V lookup: CDR1 PRHDT, CDR2 FYEKMQ (reference sequence). V was trimmed by 0 bases and J by 7 bases, leaving 12 bases between them.

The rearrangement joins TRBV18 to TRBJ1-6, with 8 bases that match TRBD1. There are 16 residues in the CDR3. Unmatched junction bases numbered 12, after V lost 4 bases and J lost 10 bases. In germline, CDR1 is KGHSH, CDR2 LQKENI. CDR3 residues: CASSLTGGGRESPLHF. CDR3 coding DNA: TGTGCCAGCTCACTTACAGGGGGGGGGCGCGAATCACCCCTCCACTTT.

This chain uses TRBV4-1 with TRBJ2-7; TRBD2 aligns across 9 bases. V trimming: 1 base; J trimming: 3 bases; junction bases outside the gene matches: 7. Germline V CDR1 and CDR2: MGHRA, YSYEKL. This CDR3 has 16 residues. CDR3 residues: CASSQVQTSGNYEQYF. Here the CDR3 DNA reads TGCGCCAGCAGCCAAGTCCAGACTAGCGGAAACTACGAGCAGTACTTC.

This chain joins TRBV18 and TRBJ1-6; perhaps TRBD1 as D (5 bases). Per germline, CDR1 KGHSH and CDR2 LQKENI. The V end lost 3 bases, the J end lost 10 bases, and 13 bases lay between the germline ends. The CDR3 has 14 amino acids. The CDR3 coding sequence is TGTGCCAGCTCACCGGAAGGGGTTCGGTCACCCCTCCACTTT. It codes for CASSPEGVRSPLHF. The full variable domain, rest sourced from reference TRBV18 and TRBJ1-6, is NAGVMQNPRHLVRRRGQEARLRCSPMKGHSHVYWYRQLPEEGLKFMVYLQKENIIDESGMPKERFSAEFPKEGPSILRIQQVVRGDSAAYFCASSPEGVRSPLHFGNGTRLTVT.

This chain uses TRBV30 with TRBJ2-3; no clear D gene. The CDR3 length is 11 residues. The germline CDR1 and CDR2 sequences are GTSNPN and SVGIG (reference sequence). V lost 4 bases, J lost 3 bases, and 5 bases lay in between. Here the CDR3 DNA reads TGTGCCTGGACCCAGACAGATACGCAGTATTTT. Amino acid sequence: CAWTQTDTQYF. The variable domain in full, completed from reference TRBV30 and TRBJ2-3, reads SQTIHQWPATLVQPVGSPLSLECTVEGTSNPNLYWYRQAAGRGLQLLFYSVGIGQISSEVPQNLSASRPQDRQFILSSKKLLLSDSGFYLCAWTQTDTQYFGPGTRLTVL.

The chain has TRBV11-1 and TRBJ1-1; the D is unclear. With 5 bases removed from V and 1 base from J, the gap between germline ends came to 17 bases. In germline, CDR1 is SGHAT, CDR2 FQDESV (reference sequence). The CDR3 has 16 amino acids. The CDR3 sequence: CASSLRTVMRNTEAFF. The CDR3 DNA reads TGTGCCAGCAGCCTCCGGACTGTTATGCGGAACACTGAAGCTTTCTTT.

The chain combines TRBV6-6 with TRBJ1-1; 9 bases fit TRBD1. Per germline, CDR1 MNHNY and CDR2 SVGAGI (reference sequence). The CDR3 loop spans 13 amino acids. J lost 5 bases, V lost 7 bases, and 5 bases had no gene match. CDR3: CASIGQGKTEAFF. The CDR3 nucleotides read TGTGCCAGCATCGGACAGGGGAAAACTGAAGCTTTCTTT.

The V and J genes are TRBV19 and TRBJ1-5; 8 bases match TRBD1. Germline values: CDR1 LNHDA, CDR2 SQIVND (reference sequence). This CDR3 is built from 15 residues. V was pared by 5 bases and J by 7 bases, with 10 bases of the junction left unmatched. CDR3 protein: CASSRDRGNGQPQHF. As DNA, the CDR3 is TGTGCCAGTAGTCGCGACAGGGGAAACGGCCAGCCCCAGCATTTT.

CDR3 in amino acids: CASSEVDTLLEAFF. In nucleotides, the CDR3 is TGTGCCAGCAGTGAAGTGGACACGCTCCTGGAAGCTTTCTTT. The gene calls are TRBV25-1 and TRBJ1-1, with a possible D match to TRBD1 (5 bases). Trimming cost V 2 bases and J 8 bases, with 15 bases left between them. CDR1 is MGHDK and CDR2 is SYGVNS in the germline V gene. The CDR3 has 14 residues.

CDR3 nucleotides: TGTGCCAGCAGTTTATTCGGGCAGGGGGCATTTTCGTCTGATGAAAAACTGTTTTTT. Translation gives CASSLFGQGAFSSDEKLFF. The chain has TRBV28 and TRBJ1-4; 8 bases agree with TRBD1. This CDR3 spans 19 amino acids. Germline loops: CDR1 MDHEN, CDR2 SYDVKM. The V and J ends lost 1 base and 6 bases, in that order; junction bases with no gene match: 16. Filled out from reference TRBV28 and TRBJ1-4, the complete variable domain reads DVKVTQSSRYLVKRTGEKVFLECVQDMDHENMFWYRQDPGLGLRLIYFSYDVKMKEKGDIPEGYSVSREKKERFSLILESASTNQTSMYLCASSLFGQGAFSSDEKLFFGSGTQLSVL.

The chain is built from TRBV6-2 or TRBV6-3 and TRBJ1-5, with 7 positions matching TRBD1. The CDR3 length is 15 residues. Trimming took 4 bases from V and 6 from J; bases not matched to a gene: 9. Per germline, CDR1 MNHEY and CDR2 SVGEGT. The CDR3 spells CASSFGQAGIQPQHF. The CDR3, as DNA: TGTGCCAGCAGTTTCGGACAGGCAGGAATTCAGCCCCAGCATTTT.